A selection of T cell receptor beta chains follows, all from one sample in a study of blood T cell repertoires in COVID-19. Assay: immunoSEQ multiplex PCR; the TCRdb copy retains only in-frame clones and omits some. Of 60,000 to 75,000 clones in the sample, 86% were seen once. Sequencing input: peripheral blood. The receptors come from a young man with acute or convalescent COVID-19. Both conserved end residues are part of each CDR3. Each record gives: J gene, V gene, CDR3 protein.

J: TRBJ1-1
V: TRBV6-6
CDR3: CASSYASGPEAFF

J: TRBJ2-7
V: TRBV18
CDR3: CASSPGASGGYEQYF

J: TRBJ1-4
V: TRBV5-5
CDR3: CASSLTPGQSNEKLFF

J: TRBJ1-2
V: TRBV11-2
CDR3: CASSLDGTVPYGYTF

J: TRBJ1-3
V: TRBV3-1/TRBV3-2
CDR3: CASSQAGAGNTIYF

J: TRBJ2-1
V: TRBV5-1
CDR3: CASSPGQGVNEQFF

J: TRBJ2-1
V: TRBV7-8
CDR3: CASSFWTSGGNNEQFF

J: TRBJ2-1
V: TRBV7-9
CDR3: CASSLELALNNEQFF

J: TRBJ1-2
V: TRBV29-1
CDR3: CSVVEAGRGYGYTF

J: TRBJ1-2
V: TRBV5-1
CDR3: CASSRDRFYGYTF

J: TRBJ1-3
V: TRBV5-8
CDR3: CASSRGQSLGNTIYF

J: TRBJ1-2
V: TRBV27
CDR3: CASSLGAGRQSIYGYTF

J: TRBJ1-5
V: TRBV21-1
CDR3: CASSSVVRDRGPLFNQPQHF

J: TRBJ2-2
V: TRBV14
CDR3: CASSVQRAGELFF

J: TRBJ1-6
V: TRBV7-2
CDR3: CASSLARQGSSPLHF